This T cell receptor (beta chain) was found in a study of tumor-infiltrating lymphocytes in primary liver carcinoma. As for the study in general: There were roughly 3.65 to 7.5 million productive TCRbeta reads per sample, a yield similar across tissue types. Study findings and constraints: Against blood, tumors held a significantly higher top-250-clone fraction (p = 0.039). Among top clones, only about 7-25% appeared in all five tumor regions.

Starting from around 510 ng of total RNA, TCR beta cDNA was produced with a primer in the constant region. Three-round nested multiplex PCR performed with slightly modified ARM-PCR produced the TCR beta libraries. For around 11 cycles apiece, the opening two PCR rounds ran with TRBV1-TRBV30 forward primers and a C-beta reverse primer. TCRdb re-analysed the multiplex PCR reads in MiXCR, keeping a single row per CDR3 protein. Here the sample spans 40,000 to 55,000 distinct CDR3 sequences, about 80% being singletons. Germline V gene lookup returns CDR1 SGHNT and CDR2 YYREEE (reference sequence). The CDR3 totals 14 residues. Both RNA and DNA were isolated together from 20-30 mg of bulk tissue that had not been sorted. As for this clonotype: Antigen specificity is unknown. An end of the junction differs from the germline gene, which may be a read error.

Input material: liver tumor tissue from sampling region 5. Indicated subset: tumor region T5, tumor centre. The receptor was derived from a man aged 35 to 55 with primary liver carcinoma and hepatitis B virus infection. This sequence joins TRBV5-4 and TRBJ2-3; D call uncertain. CDR3 DNA: TGTGCCAGTAGCTTGGGTCACATCACAGATACGCAGTATTTT. Its translation is CASSLGHITDTQYF.